The 27 T cell receptor beta chains reported below all come from one sample, sequenced in a study of T cells in Graves' hyperthyroidism and ophthalmopathy. Amplified TCR beta CDR3 regions came from RNA transcripts. HTBI primers were employed in a first-round RT-PCR of the TCR CDR3. From the multiplex PCR reads, TCRdb called clonotypes with MiXCR, one entry per CDR3 protein. The table records about 560,000 distinct CDR3 sequences, around 15% of them present only once. The sample was blood. The receptor set was obtained from a young woman with Graves' hyperthyroidism.

The gene calls are TRBV25-1 and TRBJ2-3, with a tentative D call TRBD1 (6 bases). Trimming took 8 bases from V and 2 from J, leaving 17 bases between them. This CDR3 contains 15 residues. The germline V gene has CDR1 MGHDK and CDR2 SYGVNS. DNA for the CDR3: TGTGCCAGCCTACCCGGGACATTAACCACAGATACGCAGTATTTT. Translated, it gives CASLPGTLTTDTQYF.

This clonotype has a count of ten or more. The V call is TRBV7-9, the J call TRBJ2-7, with 8 nucleotides matching TRBD2. The trim removed 3 bases at V and 7 bases at J, leaving 11 bases unmatched. The CDR3 has 15 amino acids. Germline CDR1 is SEHNR and CDR2 is FQNEAQ (reference sequence). CDR3 sequence (DNA): TGTGCCAGCAGCTTCACGGGTAGCGGGACGACGGAGCAGTACTTC. Its protein product is CASSFTGSGTTEQYF.

The V call is TRBV19, the J call TRBJ2-3, with D unclear. The V end lost 0 bases, the J end lost 0 bases, and 4 bases lay between the germline ends. Germline CDR1 LNHDA, CDR2 SQIVND (reference sequence). This CDR3 spans 14 amino acids. The DNA for the CDR3 is TGTGCCAGTAGTATAGACTCTAGCACAGATACGCAGTATTTT. This codes for CASSIDSSTDTQYF.

This clonotype was found many times. The rearrangement uses TRBV5-1 and TRBJ2-3, with 9 bases identical to TRBD1. V was pared by 7 bases and J by 6 bases, with 9 bases of the junction left unmatched. From germline, CDR1 is SGHRS and CDR2 YFSETQ. The CDR3 spans 14 residues. The CDR3 region has the DNA TGCGCCAGCGGGGTCGACAGGGGGGCGGATACGCAGTATTTT. It codes for CASGVDRGADTQYF. Drawing the rest from reference TRBV5-1 and TRBJ2-3, the complete variable domain is KAGVTQTPRYLIKTRGQQVTLSCSPISGHRSVSWYQQTPGQGLQFLFEYFSETQRNKGNFPGRFSGRQFSNSRSEMNVSTLELGDSALYLCASGVDRGADTQYFGPGTRLTVL.

This clonotype came up a few times. The chain recombines TRBV9 with TRBJ2-2; D gene ambiguous. This CDR3 has 16 amino acids. Germline CDR1 reads SGDLS; CDR2 reads YYNGEE. Trimming took 3 bases from V and 1 from J, leaving 13 bases between them. In DNA, the CDR3 is TGTGCCAGCAGCGCCCCAGGTTCTGAGAACACCGGGGAGCTGTTTTTT. Translation: CASSAPGSENTGELFF.

This clonotype was detected ten times or more. The V and J genes are TRBV20-1 and TRBJ2-7; D could derive from TRBD1 or TRBD2 (5 bases each). The V end was cut by 5 bases, the J end by 2 bases, with 13 bases between. CDR1 is DFQATT and CDR2 is SNEGSKA in the germline V gene (reference sequence). The CDR3 sequence is 13 residues long. The CDR3 bases are TGCAGTGCTCCTTCCGGGGCTGCCTACGAGCAGTACTTC. Its translation: CSAPSGAAYEQYF.

This clonotype was detected only a few times. The chain couples TRBV20-1 to TRBJ2-4; possibly TRBD1 or TRBD2 for D (5 bases each). Germline V gene data show CDR1 as DFQATT and CDR2 as SNEGSKA (reference sequence). Trimming cost V 2 bases and J 1 base, with 9 bases left between them. There are 14 residues in the CDR3. CDR3 sequence reads: CSARKGTAKNIQYF. For the CDR3, the DNA is TGCAGTGCTAGAAAGGGGACGGCCAAAAACATTCAGTACTTC.

This clonotype was detected many times. The chain links TRBV28 to TRBJ2-1, with 8 bases lining up with TRBD2. Trimming removed 7 bases from V and 8 bases from J; junction bases left unmatched: 7. This CDR3 region has 13 residues. CDR1 is MDHEN, CDR2 SYDVKM, per germline. The CDR3 DNA reads as TGTGCCAGCACGGGACTAGATTATGATGAGCAGTTCTTC. Protein product: CASTGLDYDEQFF.

This clonotype was recorded at least ten times. The V call is TRBV7-2, the J call TRBJ1-2; D not resolved. CDR1 SGHTA and CDR2 FQGNSA come from the germline V gene. V was pared by 4 bases and J by 3 bases, with 15 bases between. The CDR3 covers 15 residues. CDR3 in amino acids: CASSSQAGSYYGYTF. CDR3 nucleotides: TGTGCCAGCAGCTCCCAAGCGGGGAGCTACTATGGCTACACCTTC.

This rearrangement joins TRBV11-2 to TRBJ2-2; 11 nucleotides agree with TRBD2. J gave up 3 bases and V 2 bases, and 5 bases lay outside the gene matches. The CDR3 length is 17 residues. The germline gives CDR1 SGHAT, CDR2 FQNNGV. The CDR3 DNA reads as TGTGCCAGCAGCTTACTACTAGCGGGAGTCTACACCGGGGAGCTGTTTTTT. Translating it yields CASSLLLAGVYTGELFF.

This clonotype appeared many times. The V call is TRBV4-2, the J call TRBJ1-5, with no clear D. Germline-derived CDR1 and CDR2 are LGHNA and YNFKEQ. The germline V and J ends were trimmed by 0 bases and 0 bases, with 6 bases remaining between them. The CDR3 sequence is 15 residues long. In DNA, the CDR3 is TGTGCCAGCAGCCAAGATGGGGATAGCAATCAGCCCCAGCATTTT. It is translated as CASSQDGDSNQPQHF.

This chain connects TRBV19 to TRBJ2-2; D unclear. V gave up 0 bases and J gave up 13 bases, with 12 bases separating them. The CDR3 contains 13 residues. The V gene's germline CDR1 is LNHDA and CDR2 SQIVND (reference sequence). CDR3 protein: CASSIDRWGSLFF. The CDR3 nucleotides are TGTGCCAGTAGTATAGATCGTTGGGGTTCGCTGTTTTTT.

This clonotype was seen ten or more times. The genes are TRBV5-5 and TRBJ2-3, with D unclear. The CDR3 loop spans 15 amino acids. V was clipped by 1 base and J by 2 bases, with 11 bases between them. CDR1 is SGHKS, CDR2 YYEKEE, per germline (reference sequence). This CDR3 reads CASSLTGLNTDTQYF. The DNA for the CDR3 is TGTGCCAGCAGCTTGACGGGTCTGAACACAGATACGCAGTATTTT.

CDR3 sequence reads: CAGAQGGTQYF. The CDR3 coding sequence is TGTGCCGGCGCACAGGGGGGGACCCAGTACTTC. The chain uses TRBV28 and TRBJ2-5, with 8 bases fitting TRBD1. CDR1 and CDR2 from the germline V gene are MDHEN and SYDVKM. The CDR3 totals 11 residues. The ends lost 11 bases at V and 7 bases at J; junction bases unmatched: 6.

This clonotype was counted ten times or more. The chain couples TRBV11-3 to TRBJ2-5; 10 positions agree with TRBD1. The CDR3 sequence is 15 residues long. Germline values: CDR1 SGHNT, CDR2 YENEEA. V lost 4 bases, J lost 4 bases, and 6 bases stayed unmatched. The CDR3 here is CASSYGTGAVETQYF. As DNA, the CDR3 is TGTGCCAGCAGCTACGGGACAGGGGCTGTAGAGACCCAGTACTTC.

This clonotype was observed at least ten times. The rearrangement uses TRBV2 and TRBJ1-5; 7 positions match TRBD1. V dropped 7 bases and J dropped 0; count of bases not matched to a gene: 6. This CDR3 has 15 amino acids. The germline gives CDR1 SNHLY, CDR2 FYNNEI. The DNA for the CDR3 is TGTGCCAGCAAAGCGGGACAGAGTAGCAATCAGCCCCAGCATTTT. Translating it yields CASKAGQSSNQPQHF.

This clonotype was seen only a few times. The chain employs TRBV30 and TRBJ1-5; 9 bases are shared with TRBD1. Germline trimming cut 1 base from V and 8 bases from J; bases unmatched to any gene: 9. The CDR3 totals 15 residues. The germline V gene encodes CDR1 GTSNPN and CDR2 SVGIG (reference sequence). The CDR3 sequence is CAWSAPGQGVKPQHF. The CDR3 bases are TGTGCCTGGAGTGCACCGGGACAGGGAGTAAAGCCCCAGCATTTT.

This clonotype came up once. The chain carries TRBV7-9 and TRBJ2-5; no definite D call. There are 13 residues in the CDR3. The germline V and J ends were trimmed by 5 bases and 5 bases, with 12 bases remaining between them. Germline-derived CDR1 and CDR2 are SEHNR and FQNEAQ (reference sequence). CDR3 in DNA: TGTGCCAGCAGCCGACCTTTTCAGGAGACCCAGTACTTC. It yields the protein CASSRPFQETQYF.

The rearrangement joins TRBV4-2 to TRBJ2-1; 7 bases agree with TRBD2. CDR1 and CDR2 (germline): LGHNA, YNFKEQ. The J segment lost 3 bases and the V segment lost 1 base, leaving 6 bases of the junction unmatched. The CDR3 sequence is 16 residues long. CDR3 coding DNA: TGTGCCAGCAGCCAAGCGGCTAGCGGTTACTACAATGAGCAGTTCTTC. Translating it yields CASSQAASGYYNEQFF.

This clonotype was detected a few times. J is TRBJ2-4 and V is TRBV18, with D perhaps being TRBD1 or TRBD2 (5 bases each). Germline V lookup: CDR1 KGHSH, CDR2 LQKENI. Deletions cut 2 bases from V and 8 bases from J, with 16 bases between. The length of the CDR3 is 15 residues. This CDR3 is CASSPRGPPGDIQYF. As DNA, the CDR3 is TGTGCCAGCTCACCAAGGGGACCCCCAGGCGACATTCAGTACTTC.

The chain combines TRBV6-2 or TRBV6-3 with TRBJ1-3; D gene uncertain. Germline V gives CDR1 MNHEY, CDR2 SVGEGT. This CDR3 has 16 amino acids. The V and J ends lost 7 bases and 0 bases respectively, with 16 bases between them. For the CDR3, the DNA is TGTGCCAGCATGTGGGCAGGCCTGTACTCTGGAAACACCATATATTTT. Protein product: CASMWAGLYSGNTIYF.

This clonotype showed up just a few times. This sequence may be a read error, since a much larger clone differs from it by one base. The chain carries TRBV2 and TRBJ1-2; TRBD1 agrees at 8 bases. The CDR3 length is 15 residues. The ends lost 7 bases at V and 7 bases at J; junction bases unmatched: 14. From germline, CDR1 is SNHLY and CDR2 FYNNEI. CDR3 bases: TGTGCCAGCAAATTACCCTTCGGACAGGGACGTGGCTACACCTTC. It yields the protein CASKLPFGQGRGYTF.

This clonotype was picked up a small number of times. The chain recombines TRBV2 with TRBJ1-5, with D unclear. V shed 0 bases and J shed 2 bases, with 8 bases lying between them. This CDR3 is 15 amino acids long. Germline V gives CDR1 SNHLY, CDR2 FYNNEI. The CDR3 DNA is TGTGCCAGCAGTGAAGCGTCCCACCGCAATCAGCCCCAGCATTTT. Translating gives CASSEASHRNQPQHF.

The genes are TRBV4-1 and TRBJ2-5; 11 nucleotides align to TRBD1. V shed 3 bases and J 4 bases; nucleotides not matched to a gene: 4. The CDR3 is 15 residues long. Germline V gene lookup returns CDR1 MGHRA and CDR2 YSYEKL. This CDR3 reads CASSQRTGGVETQYF. For the CDR3, the DNA is TGCGCCAGCAGCCAGCGGACAGGGGGCGTAGAGACCCAGTACTTC.

This clonotype was counted many times. The DNA of the CDR3 is TGTGCCAGCAGTTTAAGGAGTGGTCTAGCGGGAAATGAGCAGTTCTTC. It translates to CASSLRSGLAGNEQFF. The rearrangement links TRBV28 to TRBJ2-1; 9 bases fit TRBD2. The CDR3 is 16 amino acids. CDR1 and CDR2 (germline): MDHEN, SYDVKM. V lost 2 bases and J lost 7; bases outside the gene matches: 9.

This clonotype was observed at least ten times. This chain uses TRBV3-1 with TRBJ2-1; 9 bases agree with TRBD2. The trim removed 4 bases at V and 0 bases at J, leaving 10 bases unmatched. The CDR3 has 18 amino acids. Germline CDR1 is LGHDT and CDR2 is YNNKEL (reference sequence). In nucleotides, the CDR3 is TGTGCCAGCAGCCGTGGGCTAGCGGGACCTAGCTCCTACAATGAGCAGTTCTTC. Translation: CASSRGLAGPSSYNEQFF.

This clonotype was observed at least ten times. The chain has TRBV5-1 and TRBJ2-1; maybe TRBD2 (6 bases). This CDR3 has 15 residues. V lost 2 bases and J lost 4, with 13 bases in between. Looked up from germline, CDR1 is SGHRS and CDR2 is YFSETQ. The CDR3 coding sequence is TGCGCCAGCAGCTTATTGACGGGAGAGTACAATGAGCAGTTCTTC. Translation gives CASSLLTGEYNEQFF.